These T cell receptor beta chains were read from a single sample in a study of cytomegalovirus exposure and HLA in healthy donors. Sequenced by immunoSEQ multiplex PCR; TCRdb stores in-frame clones only, minus some. The table shows roughly 190,000 clones, with roughly 80% occurring only once. Sequencing input: PBMCs. Source of these receptors: a woman between 18 and 29 years old in good health and CMV-seronegative. CDR3s include the opening cysteine and the closing phenylalanine or tryptophan. The D gene is left open where the match is weak. Clone size is given for some rows only: seen once, a few or many times, or a class if the clone is expanded.

D: TRBD1
size: -
V: TRBV2
J: TRBJ2-7
DNA: TGTGCCAGCAGGGGACCGGGACAGGGGGCATACGAGCAGTACTTC
CDR3: CASRGPGQGAYEQYF

D: TRBD1
size: once
V: TRBV27
J: TRBJ1-2
DNA: TGTGCCAGCACTCTAAGGGACAGGGTGGCCTATGGCTACACCTTC
CDR3: CASTLRDRVAYGYTF

D: -
size: -
V: TRBV5-1
J: TRBJ2-7
DNA: TGCGCCAGCAGCTCGGACTTAGCCTACGAGCAGTACTTC
CDR3: CASSSDLAYEQYF

D: -
size: -
V: TRBV25-1
J: TRBJ1-3
DNA: TGTGCCAGCAGTGCGGGACACGCAAACACCATATATTTT
CDR3: CASSAGHANTIYF

D: -
size: -
V: TRBV28
J: TRBJ1-2
DNA: TGTGCCAGCAATCCCCCAGGGCAGCCCTATGGCTACACCTTC
CDR3: CASNPPGQPYGYTF

D: TRBD2
size: -
V: TRBV5-1
J: TRBJ2-3
DNA: TGCGCCAGCAGCTTGGTGGGACTAGCGGGAGAAGATACGCAGTATTTT
CDR3: CASSLVGLAGEDTQYF

D: TRBD1
size: -
V: TRBV28
J: TRBJ2-7
DNA: TGTGCCAGCAGTCTGCCCGGGACAGGGGGCAACTACGAGCAGTACTTC
CDR3: CASSLPGTGGNYEQYF

D: TRBD2
size: -
V: TRBV30
J: TRBJ2-3
DNA: TGTGCCTGGAGTCGCAAGGGACTAGCGAGAGGGTCGCAGTATTTT
CDR3: CAWSRKGLARGSQYF

D: TRBD1
size: -
V: TRBV5-1
J: TRBJ1-1
DNA: TGCGCCAGCAGCTGGCAGGGGGATGGAGACACTGAAGCTTTCTTT
CDR3: CASSWQGDGDTEAFF

D: TRBD2
size: -
V: TRBV5-1
J: TRBJ2-1
DNA: TGCGCCAGCAGCCCGTTAGAGCGGGGGGACTACAATGAGCAGTTCTTC
CDR3: CASSPLERGDYNEQFF

D: -
size: -
V: TRBV19
J: TRBJ1-2
DNA: TGTGCCACACGCCGGGGAAAAGGCTACACCTTC
CDR3: CATRRGKGYTF